A selection of T cell receptor beta chains follows, all from one sample in a study of OX40 agonist ivuxolimab in advanced cancers. Sequencing was performed with immunoSEQ multiplex PCR; in TCRdb, only in-frame clones are kept and a portion is missing. The sample carries roughly 48,000 clones, 70% to 90% recorded once. Sample: CD4+ or CD8+ T cells sorted from blood, taken in a trial of the OX40 agonist ivuxolimab. The receptors were sampled from an adult with an advanced solid tumor such as melanoma, head and neck, liver or kidney cancer. CDR3s include the opening cysteine and the closing phenylalanine or tryptophan. The order of the fields is J gene, clone size, D gene, CDR3 length, V gene, CDR3 protein, CDR3 DNA. The D gene is left open where the match is weak. A clone size is listed for some rows: how often the clone was seen (once, few, many), or a class if it is expanded.

>TRBJ2-7|-|-|12|TRBV29-1
CSTRTAAYEQYF
TGCAGCACCAGGACAGCCGCCTACGAGCAGTACTTC
>TRBJ2-7|few|-|12|TRBV6-1
CASSSQGREQYF
TGTGCCAGCAGCTCACAGGGTCGCGAGCAGTACTTC
>TRBJ1-4|-|-|15|TRBV5-1
CASSPRVASNEKLFF
TGCGCCAGCAGCCCTCGGGTCGCTTCTAATGAAAAACTGTTTTTT
>TRBJ2-5|-|-|14|TRBV19
CASSISGIKETQYF
TGTGCCAGTAGTATTAGTGGGATTAAAGAGACCCAGTACTTC
>TRBJ2-1|once|-|15|TRBV9
CASSVAPSSYNEQFF
TGTGCCAGCAGCGTAGCCCCGAGCTCCTACAATGAGCAGTTCTTC
>TRBJ1-5|-|-|12|TRBV2
CASGAGVGPQHF
TGTGCCAGCGGCGCAGGGGTGGGGCCCCAGCATTTT
>TRBJ1-1|-|-|12|TRBV29-1
CSVRWGNTEAFF
TGCAGCGTTCGGTGGGGGAACACTGAAGCTTTCTTT
>TRBJ2-7|-|-|14|TRBV18
CASSPVPGTYEQYF
TGTGCCAGCTCACCAGTCCCGGGAACCTACGAGCAGTACTTC
>TRBJ1-5|-|-|12|TRBV4-2
CASSLGNQPQHF
TGTGCCAGCAGCCTCGGGAATCAGCCCCAGCATTTT
>TRBJ1-2|-|-|13|TRBV28
CASSLFGLSGYTF
TGTGCCAGCAGTTTATTCGGACTAAGCGGCTACACCTTC
>TRBJ1-1|few|-|12|TRBV7-9
CASSLRSGEAFF
TGTGCCAGCAGCTTACGGTCGGGTGAAGCTTTCTTT
>TRBJ1-4|few|-|16|TRBV19
CASRTQGRATNEKLFF
TGTGCCAGTAGAACACAGGGTAGAGCAACTAATGAAAAACTGTTTTTT
>TRBJ2-5|-|-|14|TRBV5-8
CASSLGQSAETQYF
TGTGCCAGCAGCTTGGGCCAGTCGGCGGAGACCCAGTACTTC
>TRBJ2-1|once|TRBD2|18|TRBV4-2
CASSPGLAPLEVYNEQFF
TGTGCCAGCAGCCCGGGACTAGCGCCCCTTGAGGTTTACAATGAGCAGTTCTTC
>TRBJ2-4|-|-|13|TRBV30
CAWSDGAKNIQYF
TGTGCCTGGTCAGACGGAGCCAAAAACATTCAGTACTTC
>TRBJ2-7|-|TRBD1|13|TRBV2
CASRPGQGREQYF
TGTGCCAGCAGACCGGGACAGGGGAGAGAGCAGTACTTC
>TRBJ2-1|-|-|14|TRBV6-5
CASRERRVGNEQFF
TGTGCCAGCCGGGAGAGAAGGGTGGGCAATGAGCAGTTCTTC
>TRBJ1-5|-|-|17|TRBV28
CASSDAGTRISNQPQHF
TGTGCCAGCAGTGATGCCGGGACAAGAATTAGCAATCAGCCCCAGCATTTT
>TRBJ1-5|once|-|13|TRBV7-9
CASSQGGTQPQHF
TGTGCCAGCAGCCAAGGGGGGACGCAGCCCCAGCATTTT
>TRBJ2-1|-|TRBD2|17|TRBV7-2
CASSLGLAGGPYNEQFF
TGTGCCAGCAGCTTAGGTCTAGCGGGAGGGCCCTACAATGAGCAGTTCTTC
>TRBJ2-2|-|-|15|TRBV7-2
CASSTGPANTGELFF
TGTGCCAGCAGCACGGGACCCGCGAACACCGGGGAGCTGTTTTTT
>TRBJ2-1|-|TRBD2|15|TRBV5-6
CASSWSGSSYNEQFF
TGTGCCAGCAGCTGGAGCGGGAGCTCCTACAATGAGCAGTTCTTC
>TRBJ2-5|few|-|14|TRBV6-1
CASSEGGSQETQYF
TGTGCCAGCAGTGAAGGTGGCTCCCAAGAGACCCAGTACTTC
>TRBJ2-3|-|TRBD2|16|TRBV7-3
CASSLGTSRSTDTQYF
TGTGCCAGCAGCTTGGGGACTAGCCGTAGCACAGATACGCAGTATTTT
>TRBJ1-5|-|-|13|TRBV10-3
CAISTEREEPQHF
TGTGCCATCAGCACTGAACGTGAGGAGCCCCAGCATTTT
>TRBJ1-5|-|-|12|TRBV10-1
CASSRRNQPQHF
TGCGCCAGCAGCAGGAGGAATCAGCCCCAGCATTTT
>TRBJ2-3|-|TRBD2|15|TRBV28
CASSPSGSNTDTQYF
TGTGCCAGCAGTCCGAGCGGGAGCAACACAGATACGCAGTATTTT